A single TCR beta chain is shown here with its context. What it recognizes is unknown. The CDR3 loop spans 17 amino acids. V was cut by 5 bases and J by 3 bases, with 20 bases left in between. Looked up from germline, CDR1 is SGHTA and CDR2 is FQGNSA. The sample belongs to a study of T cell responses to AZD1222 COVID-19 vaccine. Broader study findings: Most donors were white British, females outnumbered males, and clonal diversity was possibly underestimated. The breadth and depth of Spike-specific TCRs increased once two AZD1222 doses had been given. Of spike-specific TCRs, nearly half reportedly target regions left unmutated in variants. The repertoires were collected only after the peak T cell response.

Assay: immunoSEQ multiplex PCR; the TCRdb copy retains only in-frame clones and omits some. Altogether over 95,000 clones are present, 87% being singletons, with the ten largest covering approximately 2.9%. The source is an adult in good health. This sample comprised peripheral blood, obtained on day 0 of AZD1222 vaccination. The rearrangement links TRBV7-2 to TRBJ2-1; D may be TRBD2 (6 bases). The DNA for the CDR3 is TGTGCCAGCAGCGACCCCTTAGCGGCCCGGGGCTACAATGAGCAGTTCTTC. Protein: CASSDPLAARGYNEQFF.